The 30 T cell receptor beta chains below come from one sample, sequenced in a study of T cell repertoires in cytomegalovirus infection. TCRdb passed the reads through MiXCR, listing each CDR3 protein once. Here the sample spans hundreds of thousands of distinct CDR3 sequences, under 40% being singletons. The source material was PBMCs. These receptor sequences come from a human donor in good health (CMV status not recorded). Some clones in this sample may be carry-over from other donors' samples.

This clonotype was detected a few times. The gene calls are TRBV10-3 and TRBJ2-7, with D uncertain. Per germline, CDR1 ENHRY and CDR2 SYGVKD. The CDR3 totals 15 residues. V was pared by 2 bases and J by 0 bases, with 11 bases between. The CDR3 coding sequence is TGTGCCATCAGTGAGGGTATGGGGATCTCCTACGAGCAGTACTTC. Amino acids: CAISEGMGISYEQYF.

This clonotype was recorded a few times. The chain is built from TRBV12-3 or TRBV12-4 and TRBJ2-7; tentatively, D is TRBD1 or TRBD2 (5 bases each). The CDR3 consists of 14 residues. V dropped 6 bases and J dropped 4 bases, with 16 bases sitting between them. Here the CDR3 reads CASRAGTEFYEQYF. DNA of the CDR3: TGTGCCAGCAGGGCCGGGACGGAATTTTACGAGCAGTACTTC.

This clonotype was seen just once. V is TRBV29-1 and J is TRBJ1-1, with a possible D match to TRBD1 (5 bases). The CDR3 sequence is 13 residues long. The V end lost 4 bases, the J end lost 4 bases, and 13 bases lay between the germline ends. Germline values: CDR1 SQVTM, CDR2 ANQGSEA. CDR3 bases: TGCAGCGTTGTTGTCAGGGTTGGCACTGAAGCTTTCTTT. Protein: CSVVVRVGTEAFF.

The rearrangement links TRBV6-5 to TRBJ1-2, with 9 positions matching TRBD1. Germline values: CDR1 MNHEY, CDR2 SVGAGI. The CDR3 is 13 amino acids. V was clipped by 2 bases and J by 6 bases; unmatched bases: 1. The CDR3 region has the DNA TGTGCCAGCAGTTACGACAGGGGGGATGGCTACACCTTC. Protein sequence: CASSYDRGDGYTF.

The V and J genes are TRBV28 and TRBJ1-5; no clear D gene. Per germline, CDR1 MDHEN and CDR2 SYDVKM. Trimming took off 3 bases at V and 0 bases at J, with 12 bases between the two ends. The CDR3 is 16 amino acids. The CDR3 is CASSFVVSYSNQPQHF. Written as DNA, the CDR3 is TGTGCCAGCAGTTTTGTAGTCAGTTATAGCAATCAGCCCCAGCATTTT.

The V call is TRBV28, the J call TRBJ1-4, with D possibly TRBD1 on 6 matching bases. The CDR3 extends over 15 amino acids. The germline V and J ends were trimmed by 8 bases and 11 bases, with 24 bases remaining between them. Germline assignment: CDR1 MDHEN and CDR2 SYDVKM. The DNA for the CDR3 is TGTGCCAGCCGAAGAGGGGGGGCCACCGGGGATAAACTGTTTTTT. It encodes CASRRGGATGDKLFF.

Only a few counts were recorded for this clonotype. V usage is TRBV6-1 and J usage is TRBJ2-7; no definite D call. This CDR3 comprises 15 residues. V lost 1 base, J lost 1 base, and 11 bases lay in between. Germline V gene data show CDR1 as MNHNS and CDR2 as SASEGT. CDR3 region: CASSEGFGRSYEQYF. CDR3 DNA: TGTGCCAGCAGTGAAGGTTTCGGCAGATCCTACGAGCAGTACTTC.

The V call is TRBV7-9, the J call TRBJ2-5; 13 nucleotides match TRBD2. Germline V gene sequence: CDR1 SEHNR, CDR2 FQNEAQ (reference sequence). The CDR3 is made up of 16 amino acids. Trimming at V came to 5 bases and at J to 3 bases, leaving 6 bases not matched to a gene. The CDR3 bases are TGTGCCAGCAGCCCTCGACTAGCGGGGGGCAAAGAGACCCAGTACTTC. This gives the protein CASSPRLAGGKETQYF.

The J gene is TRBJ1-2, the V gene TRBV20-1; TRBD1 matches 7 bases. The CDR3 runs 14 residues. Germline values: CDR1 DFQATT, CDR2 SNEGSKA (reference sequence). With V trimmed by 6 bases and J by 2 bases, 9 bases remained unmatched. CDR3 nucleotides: TGCAGTGCCCTGCCCCCGACAGGGAACTATGGCTACACCTTC. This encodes CSALPPTGNYGYTF.

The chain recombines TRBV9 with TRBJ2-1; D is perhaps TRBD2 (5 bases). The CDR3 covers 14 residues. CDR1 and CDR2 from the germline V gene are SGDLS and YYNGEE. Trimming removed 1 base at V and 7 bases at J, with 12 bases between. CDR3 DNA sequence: TGTGCCAGCAGCGTACGGACGCCGGGAAATGAGCAGTTCTTC. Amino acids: CASSVRTPGNEQFF.

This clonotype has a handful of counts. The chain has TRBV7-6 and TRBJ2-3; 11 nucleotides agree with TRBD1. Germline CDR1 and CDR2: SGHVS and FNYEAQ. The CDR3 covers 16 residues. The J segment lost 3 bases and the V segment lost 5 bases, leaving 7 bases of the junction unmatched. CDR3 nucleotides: TGTGCCAGCAGCACCGAGGACAGGGGGCTGACAGATACGCAGTATTTT. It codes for CASSTEDRGLTDTQYF.

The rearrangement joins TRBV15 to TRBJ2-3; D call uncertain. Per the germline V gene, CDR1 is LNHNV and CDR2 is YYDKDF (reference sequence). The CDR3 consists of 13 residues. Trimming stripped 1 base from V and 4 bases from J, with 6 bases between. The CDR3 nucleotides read TGTGCCACCAGCAGAGCACTGCCAGATACGCAGTATTTT. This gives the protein CATSRALPDTQYF.

The CDR3 DNA reads as TGTGCCAGTAGTATAAATGACGTCCGCGAGCAGTTCTTC. It yields the protein CASSINDVREQFF. The rearrangement joins TRBV19 to TRBJ2-1; D is unresolved. The V and J ends lost 2 bases and 10 bases respectively, with 12 bases between them. CDR3 length: 13 amino acids. CDR1 and CDR2 from the germline V gene are LNHDA and SQIVND (reference sequence).

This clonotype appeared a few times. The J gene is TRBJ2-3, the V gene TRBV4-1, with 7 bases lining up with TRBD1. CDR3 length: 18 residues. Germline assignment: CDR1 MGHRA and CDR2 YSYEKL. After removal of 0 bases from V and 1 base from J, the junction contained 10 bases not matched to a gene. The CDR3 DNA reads TGCGCCAGCAGCCAAGAGCCCGGGACAGCCTTGGGCACAGATACGCAGTATTTT. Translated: CASSQEPGTALGTDTQYF.

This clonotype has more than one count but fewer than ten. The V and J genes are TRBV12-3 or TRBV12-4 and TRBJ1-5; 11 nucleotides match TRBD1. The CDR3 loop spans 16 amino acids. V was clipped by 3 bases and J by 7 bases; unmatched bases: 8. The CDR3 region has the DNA TGTGCCAGCAGTTTGAGCCGGGACAGGGGGTACCAGCCCCAGCATTTT. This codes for CASSLSRDRGYQPQHF.

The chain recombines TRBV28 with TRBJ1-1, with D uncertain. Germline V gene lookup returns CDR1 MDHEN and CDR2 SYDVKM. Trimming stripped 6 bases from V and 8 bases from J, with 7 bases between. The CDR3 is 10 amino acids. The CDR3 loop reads CASRQKEAFF. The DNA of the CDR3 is TGTGCCAGCAGACAAAAAGAAGCTTTCTTT.

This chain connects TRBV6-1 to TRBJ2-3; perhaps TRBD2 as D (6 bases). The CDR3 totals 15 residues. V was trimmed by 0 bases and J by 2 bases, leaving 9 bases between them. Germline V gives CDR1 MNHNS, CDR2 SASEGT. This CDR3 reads CASSEAAGPTDTQYF. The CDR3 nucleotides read TGTGCCAGCAGTGAAGCTGCGGGACCCACAGATACGCAGTATTTT.

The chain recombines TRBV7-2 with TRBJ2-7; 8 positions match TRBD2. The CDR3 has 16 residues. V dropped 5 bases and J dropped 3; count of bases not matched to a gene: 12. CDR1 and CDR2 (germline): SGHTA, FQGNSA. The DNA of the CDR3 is TGTGCCAGCAGCCCGACTCCGGGTAGCGGGATCTACGAGCAGTACTTC. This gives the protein CASSPTPGSGIYEQYF.

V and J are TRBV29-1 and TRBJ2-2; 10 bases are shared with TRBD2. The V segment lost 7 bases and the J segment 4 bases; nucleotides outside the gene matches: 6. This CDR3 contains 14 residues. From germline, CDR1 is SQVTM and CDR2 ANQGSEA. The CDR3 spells CSARTSGVTGELFF. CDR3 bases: TGCAGCGCAAGGACTAGCGGAGTCACCGGGGAGCTGTTTTTT.

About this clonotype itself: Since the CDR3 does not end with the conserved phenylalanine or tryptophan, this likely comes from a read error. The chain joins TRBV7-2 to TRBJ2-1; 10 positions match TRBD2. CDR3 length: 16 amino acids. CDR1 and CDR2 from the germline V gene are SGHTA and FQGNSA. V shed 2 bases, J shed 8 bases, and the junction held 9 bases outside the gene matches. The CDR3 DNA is TGTGCCAGCAGCTTAAGCGATAGCGGGGGGTTCTATGAGCAGTTCTGC. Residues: CASSLSDSGGFYEQFC.

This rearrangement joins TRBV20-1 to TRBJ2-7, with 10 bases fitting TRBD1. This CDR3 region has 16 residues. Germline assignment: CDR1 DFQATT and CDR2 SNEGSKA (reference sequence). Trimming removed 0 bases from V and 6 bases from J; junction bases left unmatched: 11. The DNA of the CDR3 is TGCAGTGCTAGAGATCCGTTTCTGCGGGACAGGGGCGAGCAGTACTTC. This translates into CSARDPFLRDRGEQYF.

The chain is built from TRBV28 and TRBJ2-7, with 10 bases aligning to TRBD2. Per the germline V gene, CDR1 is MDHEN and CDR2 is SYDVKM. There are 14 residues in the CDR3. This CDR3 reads CATRSGGRGYEQYF. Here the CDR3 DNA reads TGTGCGACCCGTAGCGGGGGGCGCGGGTACGAGCAGTACTTC.

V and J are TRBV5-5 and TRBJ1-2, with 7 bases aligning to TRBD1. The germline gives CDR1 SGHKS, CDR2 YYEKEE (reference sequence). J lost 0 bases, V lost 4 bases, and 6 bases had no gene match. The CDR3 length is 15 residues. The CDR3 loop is CASSGPGQPNYGYTF. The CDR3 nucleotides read TGTGCCAGCAGCGGCCCGGGACAGCCTAACTATGGCTACACCTTC.

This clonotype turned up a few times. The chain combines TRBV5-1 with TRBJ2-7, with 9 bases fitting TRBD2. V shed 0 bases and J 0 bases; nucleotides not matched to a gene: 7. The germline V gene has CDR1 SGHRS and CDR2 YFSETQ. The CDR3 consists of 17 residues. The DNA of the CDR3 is TGCGCCAGCAGCTTGGATCCTAGCGGGATCCCCTCCTACGAGCAGTACTTC. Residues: CASSLDPSGIPSYEQYF.

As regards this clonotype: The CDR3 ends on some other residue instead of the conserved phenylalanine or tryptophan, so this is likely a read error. Here the CDR3 DNA reads TGTGCCAGCAGTGGGCCGGACAGTGCAGCTTTCTGT. Protein: CASSGPDSAAFC. The chain is built from TRBV28 and TRBJ1-1, with D perhaps TRBD1 (6 bases). Germline V gene lookup returns CDR1 MDHEN and CDR2 SYDVKM. This CDR3 is built from 12 residues. With 5 bases removed from V and 10 bases from J, the gap between germline ends came to 14 bases.

CDR3 region: CATSRGIQGVLPYNEQFF. The CDR3 DNA sequence: TGTGCCACCAGCAGAGGGATACAGGGCGTATTGCCATACAATGAGCAGTTCTTC. V usage is TRBV15 and J usage is TRBJ2-1; TRBD1 is a possible D gene (6 bases). Trimming shortened V by 1 base and J by 4 bases, and 20 bases separated the two germline ends. The germline CDR1 and CDR2 sequences are LNHNV and YYDKDF (reference sequence). This CDR3 region has 18 residues. The full variable domain, its missing parts supplied by reference TRBV15 and TRBJ2-1, is DAMVIQNPRYQVTQFGKPVTLSCSQTLNHNVMYWYQQKSSQAPKLLFHYYDKDFNNEADTPDNFQSRRPNTSFCFLDIRSPGLGDTAMYLCATSRGIQGVLPYNEQFFGPGTRLTVL.

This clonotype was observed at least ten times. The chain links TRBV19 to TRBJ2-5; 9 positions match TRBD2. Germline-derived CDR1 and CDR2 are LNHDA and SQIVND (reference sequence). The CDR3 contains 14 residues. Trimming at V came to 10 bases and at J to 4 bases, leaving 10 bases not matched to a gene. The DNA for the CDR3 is TGTGCCACCAGTAGCGGGGGAACTGGAGAGACCCAGTACTTC. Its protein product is CATSSGGTGETQYF.

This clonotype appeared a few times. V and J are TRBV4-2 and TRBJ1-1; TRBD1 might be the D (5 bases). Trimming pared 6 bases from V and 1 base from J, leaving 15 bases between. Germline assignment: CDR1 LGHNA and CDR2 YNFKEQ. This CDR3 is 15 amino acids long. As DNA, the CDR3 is TGTGCCAGCAGTCCGACGGGGGACTCGAACACTGAAGCTTTCTTT. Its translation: CASSPTGDSNTEAFF.

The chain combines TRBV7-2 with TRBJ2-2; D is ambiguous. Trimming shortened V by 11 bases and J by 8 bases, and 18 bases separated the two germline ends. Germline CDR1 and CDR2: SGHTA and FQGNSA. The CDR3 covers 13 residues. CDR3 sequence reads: CALSLVKEGELFF. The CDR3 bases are TGTGCCCTCAGCTTAGTTAAGGAGGGGGAGCTGTTTTTT.

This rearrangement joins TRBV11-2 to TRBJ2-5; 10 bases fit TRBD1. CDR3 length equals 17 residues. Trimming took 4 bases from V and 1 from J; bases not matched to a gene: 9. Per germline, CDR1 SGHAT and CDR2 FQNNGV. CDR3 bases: TGTGCCAGCAGCTCCCGGACAGGGGGGCCCACCCAAGAGACCCAGTACTTC. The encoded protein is CASSSRTGGPTQETQYF.